This TCR beta chain was found in a study of blood T cell repertoires in COVID-19. Generated by immunoSEQ multiplex PCR, the TCRdb table keeps only in-frame clones and is missing some. The sample carries 99,000 or so clones, 84% recorded once. What was sequenced was peripheral blood. The TCR comes from a man in his sixties with acute or convalescent COVID-19.

CDR3 loop: CASSLAGLYEELFF. CDR3 nucleotides: TGTGCCAGCAGCCTCGCGGGGTTGTACGAAGAACTGTTTTTT. This chain joins TRBV27 and TRBJ1-4; D is unresolved. The germline V and J ends were trimmed by 6 bases and 12 bases, with 20 bases remaining between them. CDR1 is MNHEY and CDR2 is SMNVEV in the germline V gene (reference sequence). There are 14 residues in the CDR3.